This TCR beta chain was documented in a study of T cell repertoires in cytomegalovirus infection. Whole-study findings and limits: Carriers of CMV and the relevant HLA type were discriminated by public TCR beta frequency. Within the response measured ex vivo, HLA-C-restricted CMV-specific TCR beta clonotypes were dominant.

The CDR3 has 15 amino acids. V gave up 1 base and J gave up 5 bases, with 15 bases separating them. Germline V gene data show CDR1 as SGHTA and CDR2 as FQGNSA. On this clonotype: Antigen unknown.

TCRdb passed the reads through MiXCR, listing each CDR3 protein once. The profile shows around 430,000 distinct CDR3 sequences, roughly 46% of them singletons. The receptor's source is a human donor in good health (CMV status not recorded). Some clones in this sample may be carry-over from other donors' samples. J is TRBJ2-7 and V is TRBV7-2; D is possibly TRBD2 (5 bases). This sample comprised cultured PBMCs, obtained from culture after CMV antigen stimulation. The CDR3 nucleotides read TGTGCCAGCAGCTTAGGGACTTTATTATTTAACGAGCAGTACTTC. It translates to CASSLGTLLFNEQYF.